Presented here are 14 T cell receptor beta chains from one specimen sequenced in a study of neurological immune-mediated disorders. Time point denoted: longitudinal time-point 3. One entry per CDR3 protein results from TCRdb running MiXCR on the 5' RACE reads. The table has tens of thousands of distinct CDR3 sequences, roughly 4.3% seen once. Sequenced: PBMCs. The receptors here all came from an older woman with multiple sclerosis.

This clonotype has at least ten counts. The rearrangement joins TRBV20-1 to TRBJ2-7, with 10 positions matching TRBD2. Trimming took 1 base from V and 3 from J; bases not matched to a gene: 6. The CDR3 totals 15 residues. Germline lookup yields CDR1 DFQATT and CDR2 SNEGSKA (reference sequence). CDR3 nucleotides: TGCAGTGCTAGAGCCGGGACTAGCGACTACTACGAGCAGTACTTC. As protein: CSARAGTSDYYEQYF.

This clonotype appeared many times. The junction does not match germline at one end; this may be a read error. The V and J genes are TRBV28 and TRBJ1-6, with TRBD1 matching 7 bases. The CDR3 spans 16 residues. CDR1 and CDR2 (germline): MDHEN, SYDVKM. The CDR3: CASRTQTGVYSSPLHF. CDR3 in DNA: TGTGCCAGCAGAACACAAACAGGGGTTTATAGTTCACCCCTCCACTTT. Looking up the rest from reference TRBV28 and TRBJ1-6 gives the full variable domain: DVKVTQSSRYLVKRTGEKVFLECVQDMDHENMFWYRQDPGLGLRLIYFSYDVKMKEKGDIPEGYSVSREKKERFSLILESASTNQTSMYLCASRTQTGVYSSPLHFGNGTRLTVT.

This clonotype was detected ten times or more. As DNA, the CDR3 is TGTGCCAGCAGTGAAGCGGTTTGGGGGAACTCACCCCTCCACTTT. Amino acid sequence: CASSEAVWGNSPLHF. The chain is built from TRBV6-1 and TRBJ1-6; TRBD1 might be the D (5 bases). Germline V gene lookup returns CDR1 MNHNS and CDR2 SASEGT. This CDR3 comprises 15 residues. V was pared by 0 bases and J by 10 bases, with 13 bases between.

This clonotype was counted at least ten times. This chain joins TRBV7-6 and TRBJ1-4; D call uncertain. This CDR3 has 15 residues. In germline, CDR1 is SGHVS, CDR2 FNYEAQ. Trimming removed 1 base from V and 4 bases from J, with 10 bases in between. CDR3 DNA sequence: TGTGCCAGCAGCTTAGAGGGCGGAAATAATGAAAAACTGTTTTTT. This codes for CASSLEGGNNEKLFF.

This clonotype has a count of ten or more. The gene calls are TRBV5-1 and TRBJ1-5; 7 bases agree with TRBD1. The ends lost 4 bases at V and 5 bases at J; junction bases unmatched: 9. CDR1 is SGHRS, CDR2 YFSETQ, per germline. This CDR3 has 15 residues. CDR3: CASSLGTAADQPQHF. CDR3 in DNA: TGCGCCAGCAGCCTAGGGACAGCCGCGGATCAGCCCCAGCATTTT.

The sample holds many counts of this clonotype. The chain carries TRBV5-1 and TRBJ1-1; the D gene is possibly TRBD1 (5 bases). The CDR3 spans 15 residues. CDR1 is SGHRS, CDR2 YFSETQ, per germline. The ends were cut back, 1 base at V and 4 bases at J, with 14 bases in the middle. Here the CDR3 reads CASSLPGQGGTEAFF. In DNA form, the CDR3 reads TGCGCCAGCAGCTTGCCGGGGCAAGGAGGCACTGAAGCTTTCTTT.

This clonotype has a count of ten or more. V and J are TRBV6-5 and TRBJ1-5, with D hard to call. CDR1 is MNHEY and CDR2 is SVGAGI in the germline V gene. V gave up 4 bases and J gave up 7 bases, with 8 bases separating them. The CDR3 consists of 12 residues. In DNA, the CDR3 is TGTGCCAGCAGTTCCACCAGGCAGCCCCAGCATTTT. This translates into CASSSTRQPQHF.

In this sample, this clonotype turned up many times. J is TRBJ1-1 and V is TRBV10-3; D remains unclear. Germline V gives CDR1 ENHRY, CDR2 SYGVKD. Trimming removed 0 bases at V and 11 bases at J, with 10 bases between. The CDR3 runs to 12 residues. The CDR3 region is CAISESVRRAFF. The CDR3 bases are TGTGCCATCAGTGAGTCTGTAAGGCGGGCTTTCTTT.

This clonotype appeared many times. The rearrangement links TRBV27 to TRBJ1-2; D unresolved. Trimming cost V 4 bases and J 8 bases, with 5 bases left between them. The germline CDR1 and CDR2 sequences are MNHEY and SMNVEV (reference sequence). The CDR3 spans 10 residues. The CDR3 coding sequence is TGTGCCAGCAGTTGGGGAGGCTACACCTTC. This encodes CASSWGGYTF.

Many counts were recorded for this clonotype. The chain uses TRBV9 and TRBJ2-5; 7 bases align to TRBD2. There are 17 residues in the CDR3. The germline V gene encodes CDR1 SGDLS and CDR2 YYNGEE. The V segment lost 1 base and the J segment 1 base; nucleotides outside the gene matches: 10. The CDR3 spells CASSVTTGGLTQETQYF. The CDR3 DNA is TGTGCCAGCAGCGTAACTACGGGGGGACTTACCCAAGAGACCCAGTACTTC.

This clonotype was recorded at least ten times. This chain uses TRBV7-9 with TRBJ1-1; D is perhaps TRBD1 (5 bases). The CDR3 runs 14 residues. Per germline, CDR1 SEHNR and CDR2 FQNEAQ (reference sequence). With 5 bases removed from V and 0 bases from J, the gap between germline ends came to 10 bases. The CDR3 DNA reads TGTGCCAGCAGCATCAGGGAGGTGAACACTGAAGCTTTCTTT. This codes for CASSIREVNTEAFF.

This clonotype occurred many times. The chain links TRBV29-1 to TRBJ1-1; D unresolved. Germline CDR1 SQVTM, CDR2 ANQGSEA. Deletions cut 8 bases from V and 0 bases from J, with 13 bases between. This CDR3 spans 13 amino acids. For the CDR3, the DNA is TGCAGCTCCCGGGTGACGGTGAACACTGAAGCTTTCTTT. This encodes CSSRVTVNTEAFF. The full variable domain, in which reference TRBV29-1 and TRBJ1-1 provide the parts outside the CDR3, is SAVISQKPSRDICQRGTSLTIQCQVDSQVTMMFWYRQQPGQSLTLIATANQGSEATYESGFVIDKFPISRPNLTFSTLTVSNMSPEDSSIYLCSSRVTVNTEAFFGQGTRLTVV.

Many counts were recorded for this clonotype. The rearrangement uses TRBV20-1 and TRBJ2-3, with a tentative D call TRBD1 (5 bases). The CDR3 has 13 residues. CDR1 and CDR2 from the germline V gene are DFQATT and SNEGSKA (reference sequence). Trimming took 1 base from V and 9 from J, leaving 14 bases between them. The CDR3 coding sequence is TGCAGTGCTAGAGTCGGATTAAGGGGAACGCAGTATTTT. Its translation: CSARVGLRGTQYF.

This clonotype was counted at least ten times. V gene TRBV14 combines with J gene TRBJ1-6; D perhaps matches TRBD1 (6 bases). In germline, CDR1 is SGHDN, CDR2 FVKESK. The CDR3 spans 13 residues. The V gene lost 2 bases and the J gene lost 11 bases, with 10 bases spanning the gap. The CDR3 region has the DNA TGTGCCAGCAGCCAAACAGGGTGGACACCCCTCCACTTT. This encodes CASSQTGWTPLHF.